The T cell receptor beta chain under discussion was sequenced for a study of identical twins. General study points: Cord blood beta clonotypes that were abundant carried fewer insertions, and memory repertoires showed no such trend. Twin pairs' shared out-of-frame alpha sequences were enriched in low generation probability. The authors noted that invariant MAIT and iNKT cells could partly confound zero-insertion analyses.

This clonotype was detected many times. Its specificity is unknown. V shed 8 bases and J 8 bases; nucleotides not matched to a gene: 8. The CDR3 totals 13 residues. The germline gives CDR1 SGHTA, CDR2 FQGNSA. After template switching added a universal primer site, the resulting cDNA carried unique molecular identifiers. TCRdb ran MiXCR on the 5' RACE reads and lists one entry per CDR3 protein. This table holds more than 400,000 distinct CDR3 sequences, approximately 14% found once. This same sample was also taken into another study, of yellow fever vaccine responses in identical twins.

The sequence derives from a young woman in good health. Material for sequencing was CD4+ T cells sorted from blood. The chain combines TRBV7-2 with TRBJ1-4; the match to TRBD1 covers 7 bases. The CDR3 nucleotides read TGTGCCAGCCGAAGGGGGCAGCAAGAAAAACTGTTTTTT. Translation gives CASRRGQQEKLFF.